The 2 T cell receptor beta chains listed next were all sequenced from one sample in a study of Ad26.COV2.S vaccination and SARS-CoV-2 variants (dated by TCRdb to the early 2020s). Libraries were constructed by the immunoSEQ multiplex PCR assay. The immuneACCESS repertoire file appears here via TCRdb, limited to in-frame rearrangements. These files lack a portion of the clones; in checked studies, under half of the deficit traces to unresolved V genes, and the cause of the others is not known. This sample holds under 550,000 clones; 90% were observed only once. The ten largest clones capture 10% to 15% of the sample. This specimen's treatment or condition label, interpreted: some 19 received Ad26.COV2.S at low or high dose, single or two shots; several received placebo; per-sample allocation not given. Repertoires of vaccine and placebo recipients were sequenced from samples taken on day 63 after the first injection.

Sample: peripheral blood, taken in a trial of Ad26.COV2.S vaccine versus placebo. The source of these receptors is a person aged 18-65 years who received the Ad26.COV2.S COVID-19 vaccine or a placebo.

This chain connects TRBV7-2 to TRBJ2-3; 9 bases are shared with TRBD2. The CDR3 runs to 19 residues. Germline V CDR1 and CDR2: SGHTA, FQGNSA. V shed 2 bases, J shed 3 bases, and the junction held 15 bases outside the gene matches. The CDR3 loop is CASSLPPRSAGGRTDTQYF. DNA for the CDR3: TGTGCCAGCAGCTTACCCCCTCGAAGTGCGGGAGGGCGAACAGATACGCAGTATTTT.

This chain connects TRBV15 to TRBJ2-2; no reliable D call. Trimming left V 0 bases short and J 5 bases short, with 10 bases between. CDR3 length equals 15 residues. Germline V CDR1 and CDR2: LNHNV, YYDKDF (reference sequence). The chain's CDR3 is CATSRDLKGTGELFF. The CDR3 DNA follows: TGTGCCACCAGCAGAGATCTCAAGGGAACCGGGGAGCTGTTTTTT.